This note documents a single T cell receptor (beta chain) sequence. Every donor contributed around 10 milliliters of peripheral blood by blood draw. The record originates from a study of blood T cells in healthy people across ages. V was cut by 0 bases and J by 2 bases, with 11 bases left in between. The CDR3 contains 15 residues. Per germline, CDR1 SGDLS and CDR2 YYNGEE. Then a second PCR, running about 7 to 11 cycles, was carried out with a sample-barcoded 5' primer and a J-beta primer mix. TCRdb analysed the 5' RACE reads with MiXCR anew, one entry per CDR3 protein. The profile shows over 1,500,000 distinct CDR3 sequences, approximately 39% of them singletons.

This clonotype was sampled from a human donor in good health. Sequences were obtained from blood. The chain joins TRBV9 to TRBJ1-1; D remains ambiguous. The DNA for the CDR3 is TGTGCCAGCAGCGTAGGCTCCCGGGCTAACACTGAAGCTTTCTTT. Encoded protein: CASSVGSRANTEAFF.